Listed below are T cell receptor beta chains from one sample, sequenced in a study of blood T cell repertoires in COVID-19. TCRdb's table, derived via immunoSEQ multiplex PCR, lists solely in-frame clones and lacks some. The sample yields approximately 300,000 clones, about 85% seen once. The sample consisted of peripheral blood. The source is a human donor with COVID-19, enrolled during active disease. The donor label of this sample is uncertain. The CDR3 runs from the conserved cysteine through the conserved F or W. The order of the fields is CDR3 protein, CDR3 DNA, clone size, V gene, D gene, J gene. The D gene is left open where the match is weak. Clone size is stated in some rows and not others, as once, few, many or a class when expanded.

CASSIGGLTNEKLFF	TGTGCCAGTAGTATAGGAGGGTTGACTAATGAAAAACTGTTTTTT	-	TRBV19	-	TRBJ1-4
CASSLGLAGAGELFF	TGTGCTAGCAGCTTAGGACTAGCGGGAGCCGGGGAGCTGTTTTTT	few	TRBV7-7	TRBD2	TRBJ2-2
CASRARGLYGYTF	TGTGCCAGTAGGGCCAGGGGCCTCTATGGCTACACCTTC	once	TRBV19	-	TRBJ1-2
CASSLRSGRGLNSYNEQFF	TGTGCCAGCAGCTTACGTAGCGGGAGGGGTCTAAACTCCTACAATGAGCAGTTCTTC	-	TRBV7-9	TRBD2	TRBJ2-1
CASSFGAGDTGELFF	TGTGCCAGCAGCTTCGGAGCGGGAGACACCGGGGAGCTGTTTTTT	once	TRBV7-9	TRBD2	TRBJ2-2
CASSLQGVEKLFF	TGTGCCAGCAGCTTGCAGGGGGTGGAAAAACTGTTTTTT	-	TRBV5-4	TRBD1	TRBJ1-4
CASSLETGVGNTEAFF	TGTGCCAGCAGCTTAGAGACAGGGGTCGGAAACACTGAAGCTTTCTTT	-	TRBV7-9	TRBD1	TRBJ1-1
CASSQPPTGGFYEQYF	TGTGCCAGTAGCCAACCGCCTACAGGGGGTTTTTACGAGCAGTACTTC	once	TRBV19	TRBD1	TRBJ2-7
CASSSRGRGYTF	TGTGCCAGCAGCTCCAGGGGGCGCGGCTACACCTTC	-	TRBV13	TRBD1	TRBJ1-2
CASSRTGGKNTEAFF	TGTGCCAGTAGTAGAACAGGGGGCAAGAACACTGAAGCTTTCTTT	-	TRBV19	TRBD1	TRBJ1-1
CASSSRTSGGSQETQYF	TGTGCCAGCAGTTCCAGGACTAGCGGGGGGAGCCAAGAGACCCAGTACTTC	-	TRBV27	TRBD2	TRBJ2-5
CASSLGPAGDPYEQYF	TGTGCCAGCAGCTTAGGCCCAGCGGGGGATCCCTACGAGCAGTACTTC	-	TRBV11-2	TRBD2	TRBJ2-7
CASSLSGQGSFF	TGTGCCAGCAGCTTGTCAGGACAGGGGTCCTTCTTC	-	TRBV5-6	TRBD1	TRBJ1-2
CASSQPGYNSPLHF	TGTGCCAGCAGCCAACCGGGATATAATTCACCCCTCCACTTT	-	TRBV3-1/TRBV3-2	-	TRBJ1-6
CASRLLAGGSNEQFF	TGTGCCAGCAGGCTACTAGCGGGAGGTTCCAATGAGCAGTTCTTC	-	TRBV2	TRBD2	TRBJ2-1
CASSQGTENTEAFF	TGTGCCAGCAGCCAAGGGACTGAGAACACTGAAGCTTTCTTT	-	TRBV14	-	TRBJ1-1
CASRYRTGEGDTQYF	TGTGCCAGCAGGTACCGGACAGGGGAAGGAGATACGCAGTATTTT	-	TRBV6-6	TRBD1	TRBJ2-3
CASSDRDRGEQYF	TGTGCCAGCAGTGACCGTGACAGGGGCGAGCAGTACTTC	-	TRBV6-1	TRBD1	TRBJ2-7
CASSTRRGLKNEQFF	TGTGCCAGCAGCACTCGCCGGGGGTTAAAAAATGAGCAGTTCTTC	-	TRBV7-2	-	TRBJ2-1
CASSMGLAADTQYF	TGTGCCAGTAGTATGGGACTAGCGGCAGATACGCAGTATTTT	-	TRBV19	TRBD2	TRBJ2-3
CASSSTQGSGNTIYF	TGTGCCAGCAGTTCTACTCAGGGGTCAGGAAACACCATATATTTT	-	TRBV28	-	TRBJ1-3
CASSRGLVYGNIQYF	TGTGCCAGCAGCCGCGGACTAGTATACGGAAACATTCAGTACTTC	-	TRBV3-1/TRBV3-2	TRBD2	TRBJ2-4
CASSLDRDSGYTF	TGTGCCAGCAGTTTGGACAGGGACTCTGGCTACACCTTC	-	TRBV28	TRBD1	TRBJ1-2
CASSPTGLAGRGTYNEQFF	TGCGCCAGCAGCCCGACCGGACTAGCGGGAAGAGGAACCTACAATGAGCAGTTCTTC	-	TRBV5-1	TRBD2	TRBJ2-1
CASSQNRVAEAFF	TGTGCCAGCAGTCAGAACAGGGTCGCTGAAGCTTTCTTT	-	TRBV6-2/TRBV6-3	-	TRBJ1-1
CASSLGAPGQNTEAFF	TGTGCCAGCAGCTTAGGGGCGCCAGGGCAAAACACTGAAGCTTTCTTT	-	TRBV7-9	-	TRBJ1-1
CASSSSTFYGYTF	TGTGCCAGCAGTTCGTCTACCTTCTATGGCTACACCTTC	once	TRBV28	-	TRBJ1-2
CAPRLGTYNEQFF	TGTGCCCCTCGACTAGGTACTTACAATGAGCAGTTCTTC	-	TRBV28	-	TRBJ2-1
CASSLDSGVLYEQYF	TGTGCCAGCAGTTTAGATAGCGGAGTACTTTACGAGCAGTACTTC	-	TRBV27	-	TRBJ2-7
CASNPLREGQETQYF	TGTGCCAGCAACCCCCTTAGGGAGGGTCAAGAGACCCAGTACTTC	-	TRBV7-2	TRBD2	TRBJ2-5
CSGGTGDASGYTF	TGCAGCGGGGGGACAGGGGATGCGAGTGGCTACACCTTC	-	TRBV29-1	TRBD1	TRBJ1-2
CASTLEAGSYNEQFF	TGTGCCAGCACCCTAGAAGCGGGATCCTACAATGAGCAGTTCTTC	few	TRBV6-5	TRBD2	TRBJ2-1
CASSFREQNSPLHF	TGCGCCAGCAGCTTTCGGGAGCAAAATTCACCCCTCCACTTT	-	TRBV5-1	-	TRBJ1-6
CASSLRTSGITDTQYF	TGTGCCAGCAGCCTCAGGACTAGCGGGATCACAGATACGCAGTATTTT	few	TRBV7-6	TRBD2	TRBJ2-3
CAWAQTVNYGYTF	TGTGCCTGGGCCCAGACAGTTAACTATGGCTACACCTTC	few	TRBV30	-	TRBJ1-2
CASSQSQPGRAFGGELFF	TGCGCCAGCAGCCAAAGCCAACCCGGGAGGGCCTTCGGCGGGGAGCTGTTTTTT	-	TRBV4-1	TRBD2	TRBJ2-2
CAWSRQGTDTQYF	TGTGCCTGGAGTAGACAGGGCACAGATACGCAGTATTTT	-	TRBV30	-	TRBJ2-3
CASSPRAGTGGTEAFF	TGTGCCAGTAGCCCCCGAGCCGGGACAGGGGGCACTGAAGCTTTCTTT	-	TRBV19	TRBD1	TRBJ1-1
CASSVVRGGTEAFF	TGTGCCAGCAGCGTAGTCCGGGGTGGCACTGAAGCTTTCTTT	-	TRBV9	-	TRBJ1-1
CASSMSAGREAEAFF	TGTGCCAGTAGTATGAGCGCAGGGAGGGAAGCTGAAGCTTTCTTT	-	TRBV19	-	TRBJ1-1
CASNPTGSSGQQYF	TGTGCCAGTAACCCTACAGGGTCCTCGGGGCAGCAGTACTTC	-	TRBV19	-	TRBJ2-7
CACRMGGANYGYTF	TGTGCCTGTCGGATGGGGGGGGCTAACTATGGCTACACCTTC	-	TRBV27	-	TRBJ1-2
CASEQTSSYNSPLHF	TGTGCCAGTGAACAGACAAGCTCCTATAATTCACCCCTCCACTTT	-	TRBV19	-	TRBJ1-6
CASSQDLGRGRTEAFF	TGTGCCAGCAGCCAAGATCTAGGCAGGGGGCGGACTGAAGCTTTCTTT	-	TRBV3-1/TRBV3-2	TRBD1	TRBJ1-1
CASSPTGTGDEKLFF	TGTGCCAGCAGCCCAACCGGGACAGGGGATGAAAAACTGTTTTTT	-	TRBV9	TRBD1	TRBJ1-4
CASSEGEGSSTGELFF	TGTGCCAGCAGTGAAGGGGAGGGATCGAGCACCGGGGAGCTGTTTTTT	-	TRBV2	TRBD2	TRBJ2-2
CASLGRGNTEAFF	TGTGCCAGCCTTGGGAGGGGAAACACTGAAGCTTTCTTT	-	TRBV27	-	TRBJ1-1
CASRTGGANEKLFF	TGTGCCAGCAGGACAGGGGGGGCTAATGAAAAACTGTTTTTT	-	TRBV2	TRBD1	TRBJ1-4
CASSYSGGRTEAFF	TGTGCCAGCAGTTACTCCGGGGGGAGGACTGAAGCTTTCTTT	-	TRBV6-5	-	TRBJ1-1
CASSSTGSPSNTEAFF	TGTGCCAGCAGTTCCACAGGGAGCCCTTCGAACACTGAAGCTTTCTTT	-	TRBV6-2/TRBV6-3	-	TRBJ1-1
CASSARQGTDTQYF	TGTGCCAGCAGTGCAAGACAGGGCACAGATACGCAGTATTTT	-	TRBV28	-	TRBJ2-3
CASSPRGGLETQYF	TGTGCCAGCAGCCCCCGGGGGGGCTTGGAGACCCAGTACTTC	-	TRBV5-6	TRBD2	TRBJ2-5
CAWSRPGQVFYEQYF	TGTGCCTGGAGTCGACCGGGACAGGTCTTCTACGAGCAGTACTTC	-	TRBV30	TRBD1	TRBJ2-7
CASKAGNEQFF	TGTGCCAGCAAGGCGGGGAATGAGCAGTTCTTC	-	TRBV7-3	-	TRBJ2-1
CASSLSYAGSYNEQFF	TGTGCCAGCAGCTTAAGTTATGCGGGATCTTACAATGAGCAGTTCTTC	-	TRBV11-1	-	TRBJ2-1
CASSQDLGGHQPQHF	TGTGCCAGCAGCCAAGATCTCGGCGGCCATCAGCCCCAGCATTTT	few	TRBV4-2	-	TRBJ1-5
CASSPRPRGYGYTF	TGTGCCAGCAGTCCCCGGCCCCGCGGGTATGGCTACACCTTC	-	TRBV27	-	TRBJ1-2
CASSPTGTSGFISYEQYF	TGTGCCAGCAGTCCCACCGGGACTAGCGGGTTCATCTCCTACGAGCAGTACTTC	once	TRBV7-6	TRBD2	TRBJ2-7
CASSFLSPQIPMNTGELFF	TGTGCCAGCAGTTTCCTGTCCCCCCAGATCCCGATGAACACCGGGGAGCTGTTTTTT	-	TRBV28	-	TRBJ2-2